Included here is one TCR beta chain sequence, with context. This entry is derived from a study of blood T cell repertoires in COVID-19. Clones were sequenced by immunoSEQ multiplex PCR, and TCRdb holds only the in-frame ones, with some missing. The sample includes 440,000 or so clones, around 89% of them seen just once. This receptor was identified in a woman in her thirties or forties with COVID-19, enrolled during active disease. The sequencing input was peripheral blood.

CDR3 region: CASSLPTGGSYNSPLHF. CDR3 DNA: TGTGCCAGCAGTTTGCCCACAGGGGGCTCCTATAATTCACCCCTCCACTTT. This chain joins TRBV27 and TRBJ1-6, with TRBD1 matching over 8 bases. Germline-derived CDR1 and CDR2 are MNHEY and SMNVEV (reference sequence). The CDR3 has 17 residues. Trimming removed 3 bases from V and 0 bases from J; junction bases left unmatched: 4.